This TCR beta chain was documented in a study of cytomegalovirus exposure and HLA in healthy donors. PCR used 60 Vbeta primers and 13 Jbeta primers. Profiling relied on immunoSEQ multiplex PCR, and the TCRdb table lists in-frame clones only, not all of them. The sample has 150,000 to 200,000 clones; 65% to 70% are singletons. Regarding the study as a whole: Later analysis showed TCR association rates varying by HLA locus, highest for DRB1 and lowest for HLA-C.

This CDR3 has 15 residues. The trim removed 4 bases at V and 5 bases at J, leaving 7 bases unmatched. From germline, CDR1 is SNHLY and CDR2 FYNNEI. Of note for this clone: What it binds is unknown.

This receptor was obtained from a man aged 30 to 45 in good health and CMV-seropositive. Material for sequencing was PBMCs. This rearrangement joins TRBV2 to TRBJ2-7, with 11 bases aligning to TRBD2. CDR3 amino acids: CASSGLAGGGNEQYF. The CDR3 DNA is TGTGCCAGCAGTGGCCTAGCGGGAGGCGGCAACGAGCAGTACTTC.